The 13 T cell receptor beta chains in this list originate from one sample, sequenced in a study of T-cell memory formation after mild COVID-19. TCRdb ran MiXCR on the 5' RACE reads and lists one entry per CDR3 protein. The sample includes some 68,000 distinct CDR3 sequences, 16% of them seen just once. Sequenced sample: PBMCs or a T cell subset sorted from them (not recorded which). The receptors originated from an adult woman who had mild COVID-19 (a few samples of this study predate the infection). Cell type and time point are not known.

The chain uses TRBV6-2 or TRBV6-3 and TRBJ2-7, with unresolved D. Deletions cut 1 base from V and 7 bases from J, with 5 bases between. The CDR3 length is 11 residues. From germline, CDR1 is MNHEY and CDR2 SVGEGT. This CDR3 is CASSYWEEQYF. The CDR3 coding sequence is TGTGCCAGCAGTTACTGGGAAGAGCAGTACTTC.

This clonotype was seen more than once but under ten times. The CDR3: CASEDALNYGYTF. The CDR3 bases are TGTGCCAGCGAGGACGCGCTTAACTATGGCTACACCTTC. This chain connects TRBV12-3 or TRBV12-4 to TRBJ1-2; D is undetermined. This CDR3 has 13 residues. V was clipped by 8 bases and J by 1 base, with 11 bases between them.

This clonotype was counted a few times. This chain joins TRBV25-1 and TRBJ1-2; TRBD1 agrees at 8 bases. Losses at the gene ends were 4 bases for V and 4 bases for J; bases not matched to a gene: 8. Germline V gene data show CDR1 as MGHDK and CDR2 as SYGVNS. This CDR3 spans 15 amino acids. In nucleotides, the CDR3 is TGTGCCAGCAGTGGGAGACAGGGGCCCATCTATGGCTACACCTTC. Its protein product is CASSGRQGPIYGYTF.

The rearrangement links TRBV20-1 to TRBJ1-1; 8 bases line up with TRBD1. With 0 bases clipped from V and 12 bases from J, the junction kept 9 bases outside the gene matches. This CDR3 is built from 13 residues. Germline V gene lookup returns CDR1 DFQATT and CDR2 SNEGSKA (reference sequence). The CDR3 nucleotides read TGCAGTGCTAGAGATCCTGGGACAGGAGAGACTTTCTTT. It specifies CSARDPGTGETFF.

CDR3: CATSGGAGELFF. The CDR3 coding sequence is TGTGCCACCAGTGGGGGGGCCGGGGAGCTGTTTTTT. The chain couples TRBV24-1 to TRBJ2-2; tentative D call: TRBD2 (6 bases). Trimming removed 5 bases from V and 6 bases from J, with 6 bases in between. From germline, CDR1 is KGHDR and CDR2 SFDVKD. There are 12 residues in the CDR3.

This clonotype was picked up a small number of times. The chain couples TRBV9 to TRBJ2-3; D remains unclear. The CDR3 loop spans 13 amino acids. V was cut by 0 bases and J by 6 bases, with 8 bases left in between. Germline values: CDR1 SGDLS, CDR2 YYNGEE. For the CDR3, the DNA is TGTGCCAGCAGCGTAGCCACTTCGGATACGCAGTATTTT. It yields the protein CASSVATSDTQYF.

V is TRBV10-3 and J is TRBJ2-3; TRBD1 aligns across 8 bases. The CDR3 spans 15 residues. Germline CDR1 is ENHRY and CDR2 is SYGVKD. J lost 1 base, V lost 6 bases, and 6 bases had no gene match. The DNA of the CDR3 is TGTGCCATCAGGACAGGGGAGGTCGGCACAGATACGCAGTATTTT. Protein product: CAIRTGEVGTDTQYF.

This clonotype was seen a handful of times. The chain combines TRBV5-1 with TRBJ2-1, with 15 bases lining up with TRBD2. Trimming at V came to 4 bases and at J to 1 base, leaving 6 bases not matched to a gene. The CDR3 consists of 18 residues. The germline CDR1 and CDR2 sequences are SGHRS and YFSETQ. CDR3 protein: CASSGLAGGPLSYNEQFF. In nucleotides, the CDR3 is TGCGCCAGCAGCGGACTAGCGGGAGGGCCTTTGTCCTACAATGAGCAGTTCTTC.

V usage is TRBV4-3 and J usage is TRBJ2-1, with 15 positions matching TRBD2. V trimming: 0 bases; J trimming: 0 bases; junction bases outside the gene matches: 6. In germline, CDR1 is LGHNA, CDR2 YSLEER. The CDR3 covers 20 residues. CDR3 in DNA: TGCGCCAGCAGCCAAGAAAGGGGACTAGCGGGAGGAGTCTCCTACAATGAGCAGTTCTTC. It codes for CASSQERGLAGGVSYNEQFF.

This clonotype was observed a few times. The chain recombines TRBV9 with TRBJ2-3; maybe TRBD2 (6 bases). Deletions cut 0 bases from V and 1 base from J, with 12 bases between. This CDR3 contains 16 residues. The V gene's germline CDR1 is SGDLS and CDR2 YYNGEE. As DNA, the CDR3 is TGTGCCAGCAGCGTAGGTGCTGGCGGGGGCACAGATACGCAGTATTTT. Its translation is CASSVGAGGGTDTQYF.

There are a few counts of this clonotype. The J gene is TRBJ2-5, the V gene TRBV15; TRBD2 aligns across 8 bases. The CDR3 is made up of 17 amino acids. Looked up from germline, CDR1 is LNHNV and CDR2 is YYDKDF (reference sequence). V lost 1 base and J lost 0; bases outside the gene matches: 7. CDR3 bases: TGTGCCACCAGCAGAGGGGCCGGGACTAGACACCAAGAGACCCAGTACTTC. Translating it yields CATSRGAGTRHQETQYF.

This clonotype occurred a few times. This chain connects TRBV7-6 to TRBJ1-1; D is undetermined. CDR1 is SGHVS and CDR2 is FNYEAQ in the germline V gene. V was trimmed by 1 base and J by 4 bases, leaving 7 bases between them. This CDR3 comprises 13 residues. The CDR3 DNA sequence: TGTGCCAGCAGCTTAGTTTTGGCCACTGAAGCTTTCTTT. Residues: CASSLVLATEAFF.

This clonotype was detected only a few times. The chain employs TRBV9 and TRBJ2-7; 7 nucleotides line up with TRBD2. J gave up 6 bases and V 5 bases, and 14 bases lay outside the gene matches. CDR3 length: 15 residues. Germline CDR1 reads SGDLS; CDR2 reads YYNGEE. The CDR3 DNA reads TGTGCCAGCAGTCTCGGGGCTTGGGGGGGTGCCGAGCAGTACTTC. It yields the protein CASSLGAWGGAEQYF.